This paragraph reports one T cell receptor (beta chain). This sample is drawn from a study of shared clonotypes between healthy human individuals. Deep was the level at which the assay was run. Genomic DNA (from each subset) was split evenly across several immunoSEQ plates. Unsorted PBMCs provided DNA that was sequenced on ten immunoSEQ deep assay plates. Only in-frame clones appear in the TCRdb table, and some are missing; sequencing was by immunoSEQ multiplex PCR. The sample carries around 510,000 clones, roughly four fifths recorded once. The CDR3 is 15 residues long. Trimming cost V 0 bases and J 6 bases; bases outside gene matches: 5. The V gene's germline CDR1 is MNHNY and CDR2 SVGAGI (reference sequence). The donors, healthy adults who were HIV-negative, had experienced no recent acute infections or vaccinations.

The receptor's source is a woman in her thirties or forties in good health. Some clones in this sample may be carry-over from other donors' samples. This rearrangement joins TRBV6-6 to TRBJ1-3, with 7 bases that match TRBD1. Sequenced input: PBMCs. The CDR3 coding sequence is TGTGCCAGCAGTTACTCCGGACAGGATGAAAACACCATATATTTT. As protein: CASSYSGQDENTIYF.